This is a list of T cell receptor beta chains from one sample in a study of blood T cells in healthy people across ages. TCRdb re-called the 5' RACE reads through MiXCR, storing one row per CDR3 protein. The repertoire holds around 1,900,000 distinct CDR3 sequences, with approximately 39% as singletons. Sequencing input: blood. Every receptor here comes from a human donor in good health. CDR3s include the opening cysteine and the closing phenylalanine or tryptophan. D genes are given only for firm matches. Clone size is shown for a subset of rows, as once, few, many or a class of expanded clone.

TRBV7-9	TRBD1	TRBJ1-1	many	CASSSQGGEAFF	TGTGCCAGCAGCTCTCAGGGGGGTGAAGCTTTCTTT
TRBV7-2	NA	TRBJ2-7	few	CASSLKGYAYEQYF	TGTGCCAGCAGCTTGAAGGGTTACGCCTACGAGCAGTACTTC
TRBV7-2	NA	TRBJ1-2	NA	CASSLTRTVVGYGYTF	TGTGCCAGCAGCTTAACCAGGACAGTCGTCGGCTATGGCTACACCTTC
TRBV7-3	TRBD1	TRBJ1-1	NA	CASSWTGGGETEAFF	TGTGCCAGCAGCTGGACAGGGGGCGGGGAGACTGAAGCTTTCTTT
TRBV10-3	NA	TRBJ1-2	NA	CAISESRRGHYGYTF	TGTGCCATCAGTGAGTCGAGACGGGGACACTATGGCTACACCTTC
TRBV2	NA	TRBJ2-4	NA	CASSGSSGGKNIQYF	TGTGCCAGCAGTGGGAGTAGCGGTGGCAAAAACATTCAGTACTTC
TRBV4-2	TRBD2	TRBJ2-1	few	CASSQDQAGGAGEQFF	TGTGCCAGCAGCCAAGATCAAGCGGGGGGAGCGGGTGAGCAGTTCTTC
TRBV18	NA	TRBJ2-6	few	CATGVVFNSGANVLTF	TGTGCCACTGGTGTGGTGTTCAACTCTGGGGCCAACGTCCTGACTTTC
TRBV6-5	TRBD1	TRBJ1-2	NA	CASSPQRGPNYGYTF	TGTGCCAGCAGTCCACAAAGGGGGCCTAACTATGGCTACACCTTC
TRBV20-1	TRBD2	TRBJ2-7	NA	CSAQALRSGGAGETRYF	TGCAGTGCCCAAGCACTTAGGAGCGGGGGGGCTGGAGAGACCCGGTACTTC
TRBV12-3/TRBV12-4	NA	TRBJ2-1	NA	CASNQRGGANEQFF	TGTGCCAGCAACCAACGTGGGGGGGCCAATGAGCAGTTCTTC
TRBV9	NA	TRBJ1-2	few	CASSVDPAVGYTF	TGTGCCAGCAGCGTAGATCCAGCTGTGGGCTACACCTTC
TRBV5-1	NA	TRBJ2-3	NA	CVSSKDSYTDTQYF	TGCGTCAGCAGCAAGGACAGCTACACAGATACGCAGTATTTT
TRBV5-1	NA	TRBJ2-1	NA	CASSPFGGAVRYNERFF	TGCGCCAGCAGCCCTTTTGGGGGGGCAGTACGTTACAATGAGCGGTTCTTC
TRBV7-9	TRBD1	TRBJ1-2	NA	CASSLFGVRDRERTRYTF	TGTGCCAGCAGCTTATTTGGTGTTAGGGACAGGGAGAGAACTCGCTACACCTTC
TRBV5-6	NA	TRBJ2-5	NA	CASSLEATRGETQYF	TGTGCCAGCAGCTTGGAGGCTACGAGGGGTGAGACCCAGTACTTC
TRBV12-3/TRBV12-4	TRBD2	TRBJ2-3	few	CASSTRTSGGLDTQYF	TGTGCCAGCAGTACCCGGACTAGCGGGGGGTTGGATACGCAGTATTTT
TRBV29-1	NA	TRBJ2-6	few	CSVEGTSTGANVLTF	TGCAGCGTTGAAGGGACCTCCACTGGGGCCAACGTCCTGACTTTC
TRBV6-2/TRBV6-3	TRBD1	TRBJ2-7	NA	CASSYFFRDSRSYEQYF	TGTGCCAGCAGTTACTTCTTCCGGGACAGTCGATCCTACGAGCAGTACTTC
TRBV5-1	NA	TRBJ2-6	many	CASRSQGSGANVLTF	TGCGCCAGCAGATCGCAGGGATCTGGGGCCAACGTCCTGACTTTC
TRBV13	TRBD2	TRBJ2-3	NA	CASSIAPLSGGSLDTQYF	TGTGCCAGCAGCATCGCTCCGCTTAGCGGGGGGTCCTTAGATACGCAGTATTTT
TRBV12-3/TRBV12-4	NA	TRBJ1-5	NA	CASSFYAGEDSNQPQHF	TGTGCCAGCAGTTTTTATGCAGGGGAGGATAGCAATCAGCCCCAGCATTTT
TRBV29-1	NA	TRBJ1-6	NA	CSVLTVSDSPLHF	TGTAGCGTGCTGACAGTCTCAGATTCACCCCTCCACTTT
TRBV7-8	NA	TRBJ1-5	NA	CASSLTPANQPQHF	TGTGCCAGCAGCTTAACTCCGGCGAATCAGCCCCAGCATTTT
TRBV9	TRBD1	TRBJ2-6	few	CASSDQMTGSGANVLTF	TGTGCCAGCAGCGACCAGATGACAGGGTCTGGGGCCAACGTCCTGACTTTC
TRBV28	NA	TRBJ2-5	many	CASSSSQETQYF	TGTGCCAGCAGTTCTAGTCAAGAGACCCAGTACTTC
TRBV4-1	NA	TRBJ2-7	NA	CASSQVDLGFSYEQYF	TGCGCCAGCAGCCAAGTAGATTTGGGGTTCTCCTACGAGCAGTACTTC
TRBV5-1	NA	TRBJ2-7	NA	CASSLRGFDEQYF	TGCGCCAGCAGCTTGCGAGGGTTTGACGAGCAGTACTTC
TRBV19	TRBD1	TRBJ1-2	NA	CASKAGQGANYGYTF	TGTGCCAGTAAGGCGGGGCAGGGGGCTAACTATGGCTACACCTTC
TRBV5-1	NA	TRBJ1-5	few	CASSLGHLDSNQPQHF	TGCGCCAGCAGCTTGGGACACCTGGACAGCAATCAGCCCCAGCATTTT
TRBV11-1	TRBD1	TRBJ2-1	NA	CASSISGTGFYNEQFF	TGTGCCAGCAGCATCTCCGGGACAGGGTTTTACAATGAGCAGTTCTTC
TRBV7-9	NA	TRBJ2-3	few	CASLDGRSTDTQYF	TGTGCCAGCCTCGATGGGCGTAGCACAGATACGCAGTATTTT
TRBV20-1	TRBD1	TRBJ2-7	few	CSARDTTRDRGIGAYEQYF	TGCAGTGCTAGAGATACGACCCGGGACAGGGGGATTGGGGCCTACGAGCAGTACTTC
TRBV13	NA	TRBJ1-6	NA	CASTSRGDNSPLHF	TGTGCCAGCACCTCTCGGGGAGATAATTCACCCCTCCACTTT
TRBV20-1	TRBD2	TRBJ2-1	few	CSARPRLAGGPYNEQFF	TGCAGTGCTAGACCCAGGCTAGCGGGGGGGCCCTACAATGAGCAGTTCTTC
TRBV12-3/TRBV12-4	TRBD1	TRBJ1-2	few	CASSETGAFNYGYTF	TGTGCCAGCAGTGAGACAGGGGCTTTTAACTATGGCTACACCTTC
TRBV12-3/TRBV12-4	NA	TRBJ2-1	few	CASSLLGRTAYNEQFF	TGTGCCAGCAGTTTGCTTGGGCGGACAGCTTACAATGAGCAGTTCTTC
TRBV12-3/TRBV12-4	NA	TRBJ2-4	NA	CASRKGGAGENIQYF	TGTGCCAGCAGAAAAGGCGGGGCAGGTGAAAACATTCAGTACTTC
TRBV6-1	NA	TRBJ1-5	many	CASSDQQGGSQPQHF	TGTGCCAGCAGTGACCAACAGGGAGGTAGTCAGCCCCAGCATTTT
TRBV5-1	TRBD1	TRBJ2-3	few	CASNRQGPPTDTQYF	TGCGCCAGCAACCGACAGGGACCTCCCACAGATACGCAGTATTTT
TRBV4-1	NA	TRBJ1-1	NA	CASRSPGGSTEAFF	TGCGCCAGCAGATCCCCCGGAGGTAGCACTGAAGCTTTCTTT
TRBV9	NA	TRBJ2-1	NA	CASSVGQNLYNEQFF	TGTGCCAGCAGCGTAGGGCAGAATCTCTACAATGAGCAGTTCTTC
TRBV12-3/TRBV12-4	TRBD2	TRBJ2-7	NA	CASSWSTWGGEQYF	TGTGCCAGCAGTTGGTCCACCTGGGGGGGCGAGCAGTACTTC
TRBV20-1	TRBD2	TRBJ2-3	NA	CSAWGLAGRTSTDTQYF	TGCAGTGCTTGGGGACTAGCGGGGAGGACTAGCACAGATACGCAGTATTTT
TRBV5-4	TRBD1	TRBJ1-4	NA	CASSLRTGNKPFF	TGTGCCAGCAGCCTCCGGACAGGAAATAAACCGTTTTTT
TRBV7-2	NA	TRBJ2-6	few	CASSLGSASGANVLTF	TGTGCCAGCAGCTTAGGGTCAGCCTCTGGGGCCAACGTCCTGACTTTC
TRBV4-3	NA	TRBJ1-2	once	CASSQEGARGIDGYTF	TGCGCCAGCAGCCAAGAGGGGGCCAGGGGAATTGATGGCTACACCTTC
TRBV7-9	NA	TRBJ2-1	NA	CASTGEGSYNEQFF	TGTGCCAGCACCGGGGAAGGCTCCTACAATGAGCAGTTCTTC
TRBV6-5	TRBD1	TRBJ1-1	NA	CASSYSTGYVEAFF	TGTGCCAGCAGTTACTCGACAGGGTACGTTGAAGCTTTCTTT
TRBV28	TRBD1	TRBJ2-7	few	CASSRQGWRYEQYF	TGTGCCAGCAGTCGACAGGGTTGGAGATACGAGCAGTACTTC
TRBV9	NA	TRBJ1-2	NA	CASSVDGQGGHTF	TGTGCCAGCAGCGTGGACGGACAAGGTGGCCACACCTTC
TRBV24-1	NA	TRBJ2-7	NA	CATSERGRGINEQYF	TGTGCCACGAGTGAACGGGGCCGTGGTATAAACGAGCAGTACTTC
TRBV4-2	NA	TRBJ1-2	NA	CAGSRGSEEIYGYTF	TGTGCCGGCAGCCGGGGGTCCGAGGAAATCTATGGCTACACCTTC
TRBV15	TRBD1	TRBJ2-3	NA	CATSRVGTGVDTQYF	TGTGCCACCAGCAGAGTGGGGACAGGGGTTGATACGCAGTATTTT
TRBV2	NA	TRBJ1-1	NA	CASRNRFGTEAFF	TGTGCCAGCAGAAACAGGTTCGGCACTGAAGCTTTCTTT
TRBV7-9	TRBD2	TRBJ2-1	NA	CASSPTRERGGVKDEQFF	TGTGCCAGCAGCCCGACTAGAGAGCGGGGGGGAGTTAAGGATGAGCAGTTCTTC
TRBV2	NA	TRBJ1-5	NA	CASADNQPQHF	TGTGCCAGCGCGGATAATCAGCCCCAGCATTTT
TRBV7-9	NA	TRBJ2-4	NA	CASSLAQQGEAKNIQYF	TGTGCCAGCAGCTTAGCGCAGCAGGGTGAGGCCAAAAACATTCAGTACTTC
TRBV12-3/TRBV12-4	NA	TRBJ2-1	NA	CASSLEGARGEQFF	TGTGCCAGCAGTTTAGAAGGGGCGCGGGGTGAGCAGTTCTTC
TRBV5-1	NA	TRBJ2-2	NA	CATGMAHQTGELFF	TGCGCCACCGGAATGGCTCACCAGACCGGGGAGCTGTTTTTT